This T cell receptor beta chain was recorded in a study of T cell responses to AZD1222 COVID-19 vaccine. Study-level points and caveats: Of spike-specific TCRs, nearly half reportedly target regions left unmutated in variants.

Sequenced by immunoSEQ multiplex PCR; TCRdb stores in-frame clones only, minus some. The sample has more than 110,000 clones, about 93% seen once. Comments on this clone: Its antigen is undetermined.

The receptor was isolated from an adult in good health. The material sequenced was peripheral blood, taken on day 0 of AZD1222 vaccination.

Written as DNA, the CDR3 is TGCGCCAGCAGCCAAGATGTCACGAGCAGCTACGAGCAGTACTTC. This sequence encodes CASSQDVTSSYEQYF. The V call is TRBV4-1, the J call TRBJ2-7; no reliable D call. The CDR3 runs 15 residues. V was shortened by 0 bases and J by 3 bases, with 12 bases between the two germline ends. Germline V CDR1 and CDR2: MGHRA, YSYEKL.